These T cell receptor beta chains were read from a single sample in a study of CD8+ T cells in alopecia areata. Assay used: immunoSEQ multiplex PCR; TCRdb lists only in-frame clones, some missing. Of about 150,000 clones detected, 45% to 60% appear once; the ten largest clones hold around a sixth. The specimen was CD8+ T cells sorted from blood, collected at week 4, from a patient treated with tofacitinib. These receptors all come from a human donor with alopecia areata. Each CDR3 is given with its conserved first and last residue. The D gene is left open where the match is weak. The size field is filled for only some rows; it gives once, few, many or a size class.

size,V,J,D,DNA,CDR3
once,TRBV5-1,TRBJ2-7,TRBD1,TGCGCCAGCAGCTCGGTGGACAGGGTCTACGAGCAGTACTTC,CASSSVDRVYEQYF
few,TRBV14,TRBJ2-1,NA,TGTGCCAGCCCTATGAGGAGTGAGCAGTTCTTC,CASPMRSEQFF
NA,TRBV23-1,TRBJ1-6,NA,TGCGCCAGCAGTAACAGGGACTCACCCCTCCACTTT,CASSNRDSPLHF
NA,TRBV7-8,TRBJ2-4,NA,TGTGCCAGCAGCTACACCTATAGCGTAGCCAAAAACATTCAGTACTTC,CASSYTYSVAKNIQYF
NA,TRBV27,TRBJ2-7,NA,TGTGCCAGCAGTTTTGTTAGACATACGCCGTTCTACGAGCAGTACTTC,CASSFVRHTPFYEQYF
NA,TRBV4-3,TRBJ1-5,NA,TGCGCCAGCAGCCAAGATCGAGGGACTGGCAATCAGCCCCAGCATTTT,CASSQDRGTGNQPQHF
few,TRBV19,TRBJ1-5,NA,TGTGCCAGTGTCAGGGAGGGTCAGCCCCAGCATTTT,CASVREGQPQHF
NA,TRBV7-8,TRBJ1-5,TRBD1,TGTGCCAGCAGCCTGACAGGGGGCAATCAGCCCCAGCATTTT,CASSLTGGNQPQHF
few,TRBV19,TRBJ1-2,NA,TGTGCCAGTAGTTGGGACTATGGCTACACCTTC,CASSWDYGYTF
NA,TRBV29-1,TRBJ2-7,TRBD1,TGCAGCGCCCGGGACAGGGGCTACGAGCAGTACTTC,CSARDRGYEQYF
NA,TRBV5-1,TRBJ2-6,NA,TGCGCCAGCAGCGGGGGCGACACGCCTGGGGCCAACGTCCTGACTTTC,CASSGGDTPGANVLTF
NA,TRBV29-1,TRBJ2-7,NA,TGCAGCGTCGACGACAGTAACGAGCAGTACTTC,CSVDDSNEQYF
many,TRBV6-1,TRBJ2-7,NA,TGTGCCAGCAGTGGACGAGGGAGCTCCTACGAGCAGTACTTC,CASSGRGSSYEQYF
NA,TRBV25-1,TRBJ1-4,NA,TGTGCCAGCAGTCCTTGGGGGGCAGATGAAAAACTGTTTTTT,CASSPWGADEKLFF
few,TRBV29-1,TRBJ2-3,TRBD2,TGCAGCGTGGCCGGGACTAGCGATGATACGCAGTATTTT,CSVAGTSDDTQYF
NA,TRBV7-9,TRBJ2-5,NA,TGTGCCAGCAGCATACAGCGGGAGACCCAGTACTTC,CASSIQRETQYF
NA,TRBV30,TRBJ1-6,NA,TGTGCCTGGAGCCTGGACAGTGATAATTCACCCCTCCACTTT,CAWSLDSDNSPLHF
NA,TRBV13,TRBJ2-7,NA,TGTGCCACAGCCGCCCAGGGCAAAGGGACCTACGAGCAGTACTTC,CATAAQGKGTYEQYF
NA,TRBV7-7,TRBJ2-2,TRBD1,TGTGCTAGCAGCTTAGCTCCGGGACAGGGAAACACCGGGGAGCTGTTTTTT,CASSLAPGQGNTGELFF
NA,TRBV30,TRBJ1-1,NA,TGTGCCTGGGAAAGGACAGTGAACACTGAAGCTTTCTTT,CAWERTVNTEAFF
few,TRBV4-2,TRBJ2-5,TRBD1,TGTGCCAGCAGCAACCGGGACAGGGGAGAGACCCAGTACTTC,CASSNRDRGETQYF
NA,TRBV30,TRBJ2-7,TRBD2,TGTGCCTGGAGTGGCGGGACTAGCTACGAGCAGTACTTC,CAWSGGTSYEQYF
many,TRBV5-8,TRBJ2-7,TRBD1,TGTGCCAGGACAGGGGGCTCCTACGAGCAGTACTTC,CARTGGSYEQYF
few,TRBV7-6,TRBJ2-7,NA,TGTGCCAGCAGCTTAGCTGTTAGCGTAGGACCCTACGAGCAGTACTTC,CASSLAVSVGPYEQYF
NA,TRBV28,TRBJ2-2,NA,TGTGCCAGCGACCACGAAAACACCGGGGAGCTGTTTTTT,CASDHENTGELFF
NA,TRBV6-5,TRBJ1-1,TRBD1,TGTGCCAGCAGTTACACAGGGGAAGGAACTGAAGCTTTCTTT,CASSYTGEGTEAFF
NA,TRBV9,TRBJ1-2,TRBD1,TGTGCCAGCAGCGCGTTGAAGGGGACAGCCTATGGCTACACCTTC,CASSALKGTAYGYTF
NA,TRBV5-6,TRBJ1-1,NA,TGTGCCAGCAGCTTGTGGGAGGCTCCTGAAGCTTTCTTT,CASSLWEAPEAFF
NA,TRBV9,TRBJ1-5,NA,TGTGCCAGCAGCGTAGGTGGTGGGGGCAATCAGCCCCAGCATTTT,CASSVGGGGNQPQHF
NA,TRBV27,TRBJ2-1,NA,TGTGCCAGCAGTTTAAGAGGGGGTGAGCAGTTCTTC,CASSLRGGEQFF
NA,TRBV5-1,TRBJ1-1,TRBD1,TGCGCCAGCAGCTCGGACAGGGAACTGAACACTGAAGCTTTCTTT,CASSSDRELNTEAFF
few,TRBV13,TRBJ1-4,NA,TGTGCCAGCAGTTCACTAGGTGGCGAAAAACTGTTTTTT,CASSSLGGEKLFF
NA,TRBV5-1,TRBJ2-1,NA,TGCGCCAGCAGCCCGAAGGCAGACTACAATGAGCAGTTCTTC,CASSPKADYNEQFF
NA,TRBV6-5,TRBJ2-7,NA,TGTGCCAGCAGTTACTCTTTCGGCAGCGGCGAGCAGTACTTC,CASSYSFGSGEQYF
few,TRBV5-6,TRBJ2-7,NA,TGTGCCAGCAGCTCCCACTCTACCTACGAGCAGTACTTC,CASSSHSTYEQYF
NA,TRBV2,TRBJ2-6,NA,TGTGCCAGCAGTCCAGGCGGACCCGGTAGTGGGGCCAACGTCCTGACTTTC,CASSPGGPGSGANVLTF
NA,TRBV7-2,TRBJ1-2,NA,TGTGCCAGCAGCTCTCCCCTGCCCCATGGCTACACCTTC,CASSSPLPHGYTF
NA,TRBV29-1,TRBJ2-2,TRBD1,TGCAGCGCTAACCTTGGACAGGCCCCAGACACCGGGGAGCTGTTTTTT,CSANLGQAPDTGELFF
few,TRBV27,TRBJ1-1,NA,TGTGCCAGCAGAATGTTTAGAGGGCTAGTAAACACTGAAGCTTTCTTT,CASRMFRGLVNTEAFF
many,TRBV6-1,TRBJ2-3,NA,TGTGCCAGCAGTTATACGGACACCACAGATACGCAGTATTTT,CASSYTDTTDTQYF
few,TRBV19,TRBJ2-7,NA,TGTGCCAGTAGTTTTGGGGTCTCCTACGAGCAGTACTTC,CASSFGVSYEQYF
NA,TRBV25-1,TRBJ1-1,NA,TGTGCCAGCAGTGAATTGGGCGGTCACACTGAAGCTTTCTTT,CASSELGGHTEAFF
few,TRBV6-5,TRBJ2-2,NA,TGTGCCAGCACTCAGGTGGTGGTGGTCTCCGGGGAGCTGTTTTTT,CASTQVVVVSGELFF
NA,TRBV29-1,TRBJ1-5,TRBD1,TGCAGCGTTAACCTTGACAGGGACGGTCAGCCCCAGCATTTT,CSVNLDRDGQPQHF
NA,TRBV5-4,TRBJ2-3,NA,TGCGCCAGCAGCCAAGATCGCGGGTTCCCAGATACGCAGTATTTT,CASSQDRGFPDTQYF
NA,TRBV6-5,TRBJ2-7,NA,TGTGCCAGCAGCCTCTACAGCTCCTACGAGCAGTACTTC,CASSLYSSYEQYF
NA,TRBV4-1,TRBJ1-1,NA,TGCGCCAGCAGCCAAGGCCAGGGAGGAGGCACTGAAGCTTTCTTT,CASSQGQGGGTEAFF
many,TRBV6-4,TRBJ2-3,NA,TGTGCCAGCTTTACTGGGACCACAGATACGCAGTATTTT,CASFTGTTDTQYF
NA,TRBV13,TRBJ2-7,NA,TGTGCCAGCAGCTTGACTATGGATAGCTCCTACGAGCAGTACTTC,CASSLTMDSSYEQYF
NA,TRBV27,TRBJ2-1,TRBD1,TGTGCCAGCAGTTTCCCGAGGGGGACAGGGGCCTACAATGAGCAGTTCTTC,CASSFPRGTGAYNEQFF
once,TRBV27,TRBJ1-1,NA,TGTGCCAGCAGTTTATTGGGTGGGGTGAACACTGAAGCTTTCTTT,CASSLLGGVNTEAFF
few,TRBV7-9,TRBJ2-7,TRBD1,TGTGCCAGCAGCCACCCGGGACAGGGTACCTACGAGCAGTACTTC,CASSHPGQGTYEQYF
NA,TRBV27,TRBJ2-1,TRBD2,TGTGCCAGCAGTTTATCGTCGGGCGGGGGGGATGACGATGAGCAGTTCTTC,CASSLSSGGGDDDEQFF
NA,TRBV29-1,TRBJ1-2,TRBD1,TGCAGCGTTGTAGACCAGACAGGGGCAGATGGCTACACCTTC,CSVVDQTGADGYTF
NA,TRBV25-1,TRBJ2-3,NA,TGTGCCAGCAGTGAATATAGCACAGATACGCAGTATTTT,CASSEYSTDTQYF
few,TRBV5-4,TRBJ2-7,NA,TGTGCCAGCAGCTTGGGGCAGGAGCAGTACTTC,CASSLGQEQYF
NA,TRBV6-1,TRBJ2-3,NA,TGTGCCAGCAGTGAAGTCAGCAGGGGTCATAGCACAGATACGCAGTATTTT,CASSEVSRGHSTDTQYF